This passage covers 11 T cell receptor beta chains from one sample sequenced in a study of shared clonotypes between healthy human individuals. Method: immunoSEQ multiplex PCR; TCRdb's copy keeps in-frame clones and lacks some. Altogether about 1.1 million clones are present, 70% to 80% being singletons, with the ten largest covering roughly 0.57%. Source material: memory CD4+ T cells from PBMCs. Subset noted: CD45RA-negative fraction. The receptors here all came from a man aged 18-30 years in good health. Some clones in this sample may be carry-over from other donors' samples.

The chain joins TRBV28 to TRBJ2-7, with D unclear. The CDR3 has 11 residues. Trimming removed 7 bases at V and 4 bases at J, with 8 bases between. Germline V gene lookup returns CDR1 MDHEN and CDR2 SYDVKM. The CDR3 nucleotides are TGTGCCAGCAAAGACCCTTACGAGCAGTACTTC. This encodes CASKDPYEQYF.

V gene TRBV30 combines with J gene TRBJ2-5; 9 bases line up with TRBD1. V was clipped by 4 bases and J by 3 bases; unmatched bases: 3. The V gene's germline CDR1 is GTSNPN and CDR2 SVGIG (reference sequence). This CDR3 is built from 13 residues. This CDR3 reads CAWTWTGEETQYF. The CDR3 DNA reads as TGTGCCTGGACCTGGACAGGGGAAGAGACCCAGTACTTC.

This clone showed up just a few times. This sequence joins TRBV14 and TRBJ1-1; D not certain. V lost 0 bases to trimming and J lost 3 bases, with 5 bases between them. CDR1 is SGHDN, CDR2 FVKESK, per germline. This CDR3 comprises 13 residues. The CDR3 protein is CASSQDTDTEAFF. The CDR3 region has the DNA TGTGCCAGCAGCCAAGACACGGACACTGAAGCTTTCTTT.

CDR3 sequence (DNA): TGTGCCAGCAGCGTAAGCGGGGGGCGCTTATCTGGAAACACCATATATTTT. Amino acid sequence: CASSVSGGRLSGNTIYF. The V call is TRBV9, the J call TRBJ1-3, with D perhaps TRBD1 (6 bases). CDR3 length: 17 amino acids. Trimming removed 1 base from V and 1 base from J, with 15 bases in between. Germline loops: CDR1 SGDLS, CDR2 YYNGEE.

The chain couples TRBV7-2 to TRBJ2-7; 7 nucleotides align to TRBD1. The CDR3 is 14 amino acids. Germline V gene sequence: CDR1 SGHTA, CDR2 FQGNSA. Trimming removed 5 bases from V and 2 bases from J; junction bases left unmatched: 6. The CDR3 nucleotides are TGTGCCAGCAGCCGAGGGGGCAGGACCTACGAGCAGTACTTC. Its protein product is CASSRGGRTYEQYF.

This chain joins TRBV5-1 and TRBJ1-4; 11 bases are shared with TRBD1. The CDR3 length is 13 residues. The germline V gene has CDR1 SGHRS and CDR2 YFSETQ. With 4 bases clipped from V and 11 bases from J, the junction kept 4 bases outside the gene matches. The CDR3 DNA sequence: TGCGCCAGCAGCACGGACAGGGGGCGGAAACTGTTTTTT. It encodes CASSTDRGRKLFF.

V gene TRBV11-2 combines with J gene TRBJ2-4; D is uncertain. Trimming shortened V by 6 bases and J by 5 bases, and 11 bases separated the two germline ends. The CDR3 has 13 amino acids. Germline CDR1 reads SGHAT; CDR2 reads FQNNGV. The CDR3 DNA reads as TGTGCCAGCAGTCAAGGCGCGCAAAACATTCAGTACTTC. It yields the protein CASSQGAQNIQYF.

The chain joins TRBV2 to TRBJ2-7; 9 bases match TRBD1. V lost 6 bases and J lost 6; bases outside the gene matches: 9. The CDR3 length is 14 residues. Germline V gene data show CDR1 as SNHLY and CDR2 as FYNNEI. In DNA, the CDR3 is TGTGCCAGCAGGGCTACGGGACAGGGTATCGAGCAGTACTTC. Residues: CASRATGQGIEQYF.

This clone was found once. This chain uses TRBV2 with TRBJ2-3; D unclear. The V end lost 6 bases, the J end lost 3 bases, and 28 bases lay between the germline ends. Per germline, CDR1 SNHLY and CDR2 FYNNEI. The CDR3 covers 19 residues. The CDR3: CASRPSTFYPGIGTDTQYF. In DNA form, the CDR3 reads TGTGCCAGCAGACCCAGCACATTTTACCCAGGAATTGGTACAGATACGCAGTATTTT. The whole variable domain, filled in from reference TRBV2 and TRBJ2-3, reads EPEVTQTPSHQVTQMGQEVILRCVPISNHLYFYWYRQILGQKVEFLVSFYNNEISEKSEIFDDQFSVERPDGSNFTLKIRSTKLEDSAMYFCASRPSTFYPGIGTDTQYFGPGTRLTVL.

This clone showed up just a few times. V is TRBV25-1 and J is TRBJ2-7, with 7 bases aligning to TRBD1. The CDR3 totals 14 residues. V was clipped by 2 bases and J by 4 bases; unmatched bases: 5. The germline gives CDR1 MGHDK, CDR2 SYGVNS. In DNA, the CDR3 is TGTGCCAGCAGTGAAGATGTGACAGGGTACGAGCAGTACTTC. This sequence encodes CASSEDVTGYEQYF.

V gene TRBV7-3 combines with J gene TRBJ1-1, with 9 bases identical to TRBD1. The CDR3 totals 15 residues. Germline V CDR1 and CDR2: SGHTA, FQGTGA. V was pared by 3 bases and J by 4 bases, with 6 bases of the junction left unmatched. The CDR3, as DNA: TGTGCCAGCAGCTTGACAGGGGGATGGGGCACTGAAGCTTTCTTT. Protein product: CASSLTGGWGTEAFF.